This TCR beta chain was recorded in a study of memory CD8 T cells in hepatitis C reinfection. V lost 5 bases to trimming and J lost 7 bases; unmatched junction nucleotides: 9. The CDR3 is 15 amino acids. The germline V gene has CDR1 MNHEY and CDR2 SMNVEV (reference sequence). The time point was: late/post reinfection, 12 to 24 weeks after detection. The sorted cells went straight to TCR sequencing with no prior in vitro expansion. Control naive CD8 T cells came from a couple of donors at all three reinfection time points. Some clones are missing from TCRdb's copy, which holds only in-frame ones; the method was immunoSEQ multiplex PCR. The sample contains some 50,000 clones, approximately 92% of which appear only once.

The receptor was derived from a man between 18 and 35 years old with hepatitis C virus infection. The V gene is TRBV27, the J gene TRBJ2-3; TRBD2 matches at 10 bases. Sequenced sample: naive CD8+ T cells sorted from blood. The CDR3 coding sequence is TGTGCCAGCAGTCCTATAGCGGGGGGTTGGAATACGCAGTATTTT. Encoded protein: CASSPIAGGWNTQYF.